This passage covers 32 T cell receptor beta chains from one sample sequenced in a study of tumor-infiltrating lymphocytes in primary liver carcinoma. Alongside blood RNA obtained from unsorted whole blood, germline DNA was also extracted. TCR beta cDNA was reverse-transcribed from about 550 ng of total RNA. The reaction used a constant-region primer and ProtoScript II reverse transcriptase. TCR beta libraries came from three nested multiplex PCR rounds using slightly modified ARM-PCR. Both of the initial two PCR rounds ran for approximately 10 cycles and employed TRBV1-TRBV30 forward primers alongside a C-beta reverse primer. TCRdb fed the multiplex PCR reads into MiXCR, producing one record per CDR3 protein. The repertoire holds more than 150,000 distinct CDR3 sequences, with about 55% as singletons. The sample taken for sequencing was peripheral blood. All receptors derive from a man between 35 and 55 years old with primary liver carcinoma and hepatitis B virus infection.

This clonotype has only a few counts. The J gene is TRBJ2-6, the V gene TRBV4-2; 7 positions agree with TRBD2. V gave up 3 bases and J gave up 4 bases; unmatched junction bases: 6. CDR1 and CDR2 (germline): LGHNA, YNFKEQ. The CDR3 has 16 amino acids. In nucleotides, the CDR3 is TGTGCCAGCAGCCAGGTGGGGGGGAACGGGGCCAACGTCCTGACTTTC. This translates into CASSQVGGNGANVLTF.

This chain links TRBV6-2 or TRBV6-3 with TRBJ1-1; D remains ambiguous. This CDR3 contains 11 residues. V was clipped by 0 bases and J by 11 bases, with 7 bases between them. In germline, CDR1 is MNHEY, CDR2 SVGEGT. The DNA for the CDR3 is TGTGCCAGCAGTTACTCGAGCAGGGCTTTCTTT. This encodes CASSYSSRAFF.

A note on this clonotype: A much larger clone differs from this one at a single base, so this may be a read error. The J gene is TRBJ1-5, the V gene TRBV11-2; D not resolved. The length of the CDR3 is 13 residues. Germline CDR1 reads SGHAT; CDR2 reads FQNNGV. This chain's CDR3 is CAGSLDHTVSQHF. In DNA, the CDR3 is TGTGCCGGCAGCTTAGATCATACAGTAAGCCAGCATTTT.

V and J are TRBV10-3 and TRBJ2-3; D may be TRBD2 (6 bases). The V end was cut by 0 bases, the J end by 6 bases, with 13 bases between. The CDR3 runs 15 residues. The germline gives CDR1 ENHRY, CDR2 SYGVKD. CDR3 in amino acids: CAISESGLRSDTQYF. The CDR3 region has the DNA TGTGCCATCAGTGAGTCAGGACTAAGGAGTGATACGCAGTATTTT.

As for this clonotype: Possible read error: a much larger clone is one base away. V and J are TRBV4-1 and TRBJ2-1, with TRBD2 matching 10 bases. The CDR3 covers 16 residues. CDR1 and CDR2 from the germline V gene are MGHRA and YSYEKL. V trimming: 8 bases; J trimming: 3 bases; junction bases outside the gene matches: 10. DNA for the CDR3: TGCGCCAGCTCCCCAATACTAGCGGGAATCTACAATGAGCAGTTCTTC. Protein: CASSPILAGIYNEQFF.

This clonotype was seen a handful of times. V usage is TRBV7-8 and J usage is TRBJ2-7; weak D call: TRBD1 (6 bases). Germline V gives CDR1 SGHVS, CDR2 FQNEAQ. Trimming took 5 bases from V and 1 from J, leaving 12 bases between them. CDR3 length: 14 amino acids. CDR3 coding DNA: TGTGCCAGCAGCCGACCGGGACAATCCTACGAGCAGTACTTC. This encodes CASSRPGQSYEQYF.

In its sample, this clonotype was seen many times. The chain couples TRBV11-2 to TRBJ2-7; 12 nucleotides agree with TRBD1. CDR3 size: 18 residues. V was pared by 6 bases and J by 3 bases, with 15 bases of the junction left unmatched. Germline values: CDR1 SGHAT, CDR2 FQNNGV. CDR3 protein: CASSSGTGGSKSYYEQYF. The CDR3 region has the DNA TGTGCCAGCAGTTCCGGGACAGGGGGCTCCAAGTCCTACTACGAGCAGTACTTC.

This clonotype has a handful of counts. V is TRBV6-1 and J is TRBJ2-7; unclear D gene. Germline CDR1 and CDR2: MNHNS and SASEGT. V was shortened by 3 bases and J by 1 base, with 4 bases between the two germline ends. The CDR3 sequence is 12 residues long. The CDR3 region has the DNA TGTGCCAGCAGTGACACATCCTACGAGCAGTACTTC. It specifies CASSDTSYEQYF.

With respect to this clonotype: A much more abundant neighbour one base away suggests this may be a read error. The chain has TRBV29-1 and TRBJ2-7; D perhaps matches TRBD1 (5 bases). This CDR3 region has 12 residues. Germline values: CDR1 SQVTM, CDR2 ANQGSEA. CDR3 sequence: CCVQGSSYEQYF. The CDR3 bases are TGCTGCGTTCAGGGTTCCTCCTACGAGCAGTACTTC.

As for this clonotype: The junction departs from the called germline gene at one end, perhaps through a read error. V usage is TRBV11-2 and J usage is TRBJ2-1; tentative D call: TRBD1 (5 bases). CDR3 size: 13 residues. CDR1 and CDR2 (germline): SGHAT, FQNNGV. CDR3 residues: CAGSVNQGDEQFF. For the CDR3, the DNA is TGTGCCGGCAGCGTCAACCAGGGTGACGAGCAGTTCTTC.

This clonotype appeared a few times. V gene TRBV12-3 or TRBV12-4 combines with J gene TRBJ1-1, with D possibly matching TRBD1 (6 bases). V shed 1 base and J shed 7 bases, with 19 bases lying between them. The CDR3 consists of 16 residues. The CDR3 sequence is CASSLGRPQGMGEAFF. The DNA of the CDR3 is TGTGCCAGCAGTTTAGGGCGCCCGCAGGGGATGGGTGAAGCTTTCTTT.

This clonotype was counted between two and nine times. V and J are TRBV5-6 and TRBJ2-1; either TRBD1 or TRBD2 may fit D (5 bases each). The CDR3 consists of 16 residues. Germline CDR1 SGHDT, CDR2 YYEEEE. The ends were cut back, 4 bases at V and 2 bases at J, with 16 bases in the middle. CDR3 region: CASSPPGTGTYNEQFF. CDR3 sequence (DNA): TGTGCCAGCAGCCCTCCGGGGACCGGAACCTACAATGAGCAGTTCTTC.

This clonotype appeared a few times. The chain recombines TRBV12-3 or TRBV12-4 with TRBJ2-3, with no clear D. V was cut by 6 bases and J by 3 bases, with 16 bases left in between. This CDR3 comprises 15 residues. The CDR3 DNA reads as TGTGCCAGCAGCGCTGGGTCTAGAAGAACAGATACGCAGTATTTT. This gives the protein CASSAGSRRTDTQYF.

A note on this clonotype: With a much larger clone just one base away, this may be a read error. The chain uses TRBV11-2 and TRBJ1-4; 9 nucleotides match TRBD1. The CDR3 has 14 amino acids. Per the germline V gene, CDR1 is SGHAT and CDR2 is FQNNGV. CDR3 nucleotide sequence: TGTGCCAGCAACTTAGGACAGGGGATCGGAAAACTGTTTTTT. Residues: CASNLGQGIGKLFF.

The CDR3 DNA follows: TGTGCCAGCAGCTTATCCGTTGGACTAGCGGGAGGGGGGTACCAGTACTTC. Translating gives CASSLSVGLAGGGYQYF. The chain joins TRBV11-2 to TRBJ2-7, with TRBD2 identical over 15 bases. This CDR3 comprises 17 residues. Germline CDR1 SGHAT, CDR2 FQNNGV. The J segment lost 10 bases and the V segment lost 2 bases, leaving 12 bases of the junction unmatched.

This clonotype was counted at least ten times. The V gene is TRBV12-3 or TRBV12-4, the J gene TRBJ2-7; 8 bases fit TRBD1. Trimming cost V 3 bases and J 10 bases; bases outside gene matches: 5. CDR3 size: 12 residues. CDR3 sequence (DNA): TGTGCCAGCAGTTTCCAGGGGGCGGTACAGTACTTC. Translating it yields CASSFQGAVQYF.

This clonotype occurred many times. The chain joins TRBV11-2 to TRBJ2-7; D ambiguous. The CDR3 contains 14 residues. The V gene's germline CDR1 is SGHAT and CDR2 FQNNGV. Between the trimmed V and J ends, which lost 2 bases and 2 bases, there was a span of 10 bases. CDR3 nucleotide sequence: TGTGCCAGCAGCTTAATGGCAGGAACCTACGAGCAGTACTTC. Its protein product is CASSLMAGTYEQYF.

V usage is TRBV10-1 and J usage is TRBJ2-3; D remains unclear. Germline V CDR1 and CDR2: WNHNN, SYGVQD (reference sequence). This CDR3 comprises 11 residues. V lost 6 bases and J 5 bases, leaving 6 bases between the germline ends. The CDR3 region is CASRVGDTQYF. In nucleotides, the CDR3 is TGCGCCAGCAGGGTCGGAGATACGCAGTATTTT.

Worth noting for this clonotype: At one end, the junction sequence differs from germline, possibly due to a read error. The chain combines TRBV4-1 with TRBJ2-1; D ambiguous. CDR1 and CDR2 from the germline V gene are MGHRA and YSYEKL. The CDR3 contains 12 residues. The CDR3 reads CAGSQDDHEQFF. The CDR3 coding sequence is TGCGCCGGCAGCCAAGATGACCATGAGCAGTTCTTC.

This chain uses TRBV28 with TRBJ1-1, with unresolved D. Trimming pared 1 base from V and 1 base from J, leaving 7 bases between. CDR3 length equals 14 residues. Germline values: CDR1 MDHEN, CDR2 SYDVKM. Written as DNA, the CDR3 is TGTGCCAGCAGTTTATTTTCAGCGAACACTGAAGCTTTCTTT. Protein: CASSLFSANTEAFF.

In the case of this clonotype: This could be a read error, since a much larger clone is one nucleotide away. The chain links TRBV10-3 to TRBJ2-5; D might be TRBD2 (6 bases). This CDR3 contains 12 residues. Germline values: CDR1 ENHRY, CDR2 SYGVKD. The CDR3 spells CATSERVETQYF. The CDR3 bases are TGTGCCACCAGTGAGCGGGTGGAGACCCAGTACTTC.

Turning to this clonotype: A single base separates this from a much larger clone, so it may be a read error. The chain joins TRBV29-1 to TRBJ2-3; D possibly corresponds to TRBD1 (6 bases). Trimming shortened V by 8 bases and J by 2 bases, and 14 bases separated the two germline ends. The CDR3 is made up of 13 amino acids. Germline lookup yields CDR1 SQVTM and CDR2 ANQGSEA. In nucleotides, the CDR3 is TGCAGCACCCGGACAGAAAACACAGATACGCAGTATTTT. As protein: CSTRTENTDTQYF.

As to this clonotype: A much larger clone sits a single nucleotide away, making a read error possible. The V call is TRBV11-2, the J call TRBJ2-2; TRBD2 might be the D (5 bases). The V end was cut by 3 bases, the J end by 2 bases, with 10 bases between. CDR3 length: 15 amino acids. CDR1 and CDR2 from the germline V gene are SGHAT and FQNNGV. CDR3 DNA sequence: TGTGCCAGCAGCTTCCGGCTAGCCAACACCGGGGAGCTGTTTTTT. It translates to CASSFRLANTGELFF.

About this clonotype itself: A much larger clone sits a single nucleotide away, making a read error possible. The chain links TRBV11-2 to TRBJ2-5; D perhaps matches TRBD1 (5 bases). The CDR3 has 15 amino acids. Germline CDR1 SGHAT, CDR2 FQNNGV. The CDR3, as DNA: TGTACCAGCAGCTTAGAGGCACAGGATATGCAGACCCAGTACTTC. It codes for CTSSLEAQDMQTQYF.

The chain couples TRBV7-3 to TRBJ2-2; D unresolved. Looked up from germline, CDR1 is SGHTA and CDR2 is FQGTGA. V lost 5 bases to trimming and J lost 7 bases, with 11 bases between them. This CDR3 has 13 amino acids. CDR3 in amino acids: CASSPHHSGELFF. Written as DNA, the CDR3 is TGTGCCAGCAGCCCCCATCACAGCGGGGAGCTGTTTTTT.

The rearrangement joins TRBV11-2 to TRBJ2-7; no firm D call. Trimming removed 9 bases from V and 5 bases from J, with 23 bases in between. The CDR3 loop spans 15 amino acids. In germline, CDR1 is SGHAT, CDR2 FQNNGV. The CDR3 spells CASNSNYRPRDEQYF. The CDR3 bases are TGTGCCAGTAACTCAAACTACCGCCCTAGAGACGAGCAGTACTTC. The variable domain in full, completed from reference TRBV11-2 and TRBJ2-7, reads EAGVAQSPRYKIIEKRQSVAFWCNPISGHATLYWYQQILGQGPKLLIQFQNNGVVDDSQLPKDRFSAERLKGVDSTLKIQPAKLEDSAVYLCASNSNYRPRDEQYFGPGTRLTVT.

V gene TRBV14 combines with J gene TRBJ2-2, with a weak D call TRBD2 (5 bases). The germline V gene has CDR1 SGHDN and CDR2 FVKESK. CDR3 length: 11 residues. V lost 10 bases and J 6 bases, leaving 9 bases between the germline ends. CDR3: CATPEAGELFF. The CDR3 DNA follows: TGTGCCACCCCGGAGGCCGGGGAGCTGTTTTTT.

Only a few counts were recorded for this clonotype. The chain recombines TRBV6-6 with TRBJ2-2; the match to TRBD1 covers 8 bases. CDR3 length: 15 residues. Germline V CDR1 and CDR2: MNHNY, SVGAGI (reference sequence). Trimming cost V 5 bases and J 5 bases; bases outside gene matches: 7. The CDR3 loop is CASSPGQGITGELFF. CDR3 nucleotides: TGTGCCAGCAGTCCAGGACAGGGAATAACCGGGGAGCTGTTTTTT.

Concerning this clonotype itself: One end of the junction varies from germline; a read error may be responsible. The J gene is TRBJ1-5, the V gene TRBV12-3 or TRBV12-4, with a possible D match to TRBD1 (6 bases). This CDR3 has 14 amino acids. CDR3 nucleotide sequence: TGTGCCACCGGGGGCGGGACCCTAAATCAGCTCCAGCATTTT. Residues: CATGGGTLNQLQHF.

The CDR3 loop reads CASSPTGPNQPQHF. DNA for the CDR3: TGTGCCAGCAGTCCGACCGGGCCGAACCAGCCCCAGCATTTT. This chain uses TRBV2 with TRBJ1-5; D not certain. The CDR3 is 14 amino acids. Germline CDR1 and CDR2: SNHLY and FYNNEI. V lost 5 bases and J 7 bases, leaving 15 bases between the germline ends.

A note on this clonotype: One end of the junction is discordant with germline, which a read error may explain. The chain uses TRBV11-1 and TRBJ2-2; the D is unclear. The germline V gene encodes CDR1 SGHAT and CDR2 FQDESV (reference sequence). The CDR3 totals 13 residues. This chain's CDR3 is CASSFQRSEELFF. As DNA, the CDR3 is TGTGCCAGCAGCTTTCAACGATCCGAGGAGCTGTTCTTT. The entire variable domain, with the rest obtained from reference TRBV11-1 and TRBJ2-2, is as follows: EAEVAQSPRYKITEKSQAVAFWCDPISGHATLYWYRQILGQGPELLVQFQDESVVDDSQLPKDRFSAERLKGVDSTLKIQPAELGDSAMYLCASSFQRSEELFFGEGSRLTVL.

The chain is built from TRBV12-1 and TRBJ1-1; the table's D call of TRBD1 was not tested on the DNA. TRBV12-1 is classified as a pseudogene. CDR3 length equals 21 residues. The CDR3 DNA sequence: TGTGCCAGCAGCTTCGGCCTGCGGGGGGGTGCCGGGGTTAAGGTGAACACTGAAGCTTTCTTT. Protein product: CASSFGLRGGAGVKVNTEAFF.